Presented here are 20 T cell receptor beta chains from one specimen sequenced in a study of shared clonotypes between healthy human individuals. Sequenced by immunoSEQ multiplex PCR; TCRdb stores in-frame clones only, minus some. The repertoire holds a few hundred thousand clones, around 77% seen once, with 12% in the top ten. Sequences were obtained from PBMCs. These receptors were taken from a woman in her forties in good health. Some clones in this sample may be carry-over from other donors' samples.

The genes are TRBV15 and TRBJ2-1, with D possibly being TRBD2 (7 bases). The CDR3 has 15 residues. Trimming took 1 base from V and 9 from J, leaving 16 bases between them. CDR1 and CDR2 (germline): LNHNV, YYDKDF (reference sequence). The CDR3 loop is CATSRGRGARSEQFF. The CDR3 DNA reads as TGTGCCACCAGCAGAGGTCGGGGGGCGCGAAGTGAGCAGTTCTTC.

Details on this clone: Given a far larger clone just one base away, this is likely a sequencing read error. The conserved phenylalanine or tryptophan is not found at the CDR3 terminus, so this likely reflects a read error. The chain employs TRBV4-2 and TRBJ2-7; the match to TRBD1 covers 7 bases. This CDR3 has 14 residues. In germline, CDR1 is LGHNA, CDR2 YNFKEQ. V gave up 2 bases and J gave up 2 bases; unmatched junction bases: 3. The CDR3 loop reads CASSQQQGTYEQYL. The CDR3 nucleotides are TGTGCCAGCAGCCAACAACAGGGGACCTACGAGCAGTACCTC.

The V call is TRBV18, the J call TRBJ2-3, with 8 bases that match TRBD1. Germline CDR1 KGHSH, CDR2 LQKENI. The CDR3 runs 16 residues. V lost 0 bases, J lost 0 bases, and 2 bases stayed unmatched. The CDR3 loop is CASSPPGQESTDTQYF. The CDR3 DNA sequence: TGTGCCAGCTCACCACCGGGACAGGAGAGCACAGATACGCAGTATTTT.

The chain combines TRBV6-1 with TRBJ2-7, with TRBD2 identical over 11 bases. This CDR3 spans 18 amino acids. The J segment lost 2 bases and the V segment lost 2 bases, leaving 11 bases of the junction unmatched. Germline V CDR1 and CDR2: MNHNS, SASEGT. This chain's CDR3 is CASSEMPPVAGGPYEQYF. The CDR3 DNA sequence: TGTGCCAGCAGTGAAATGCCCCCAGTAGCGGGAGGGCCCTACGAGCAGTACTTC.

As DNA, the CDR3 is TGTGCCAGCAGGGGACAGGTCTACAATGAGCAGTTCTTC. Translated: CASRGQVYNEQFF. The chain joins TRBV11-3 to TRBJ2-1; 8 bases map to TRBD1. V trimming: 6 bases; J trimming: 3 bases; junction bases outside the gene matches: 1. This CDR3 comprises 13 residues. Germline values: CDR1 SGHNT, CDR2 YENEEA.

This clone was observed a handful of times. J is TRBJ2-2 and V is TRBV5-1; 10 bases are a match to TRBD1. The CDR3 sequence is 16 residues long. CDR1 is SGHRS and CDR2 is YFSETQ in the germline V gene. V shed 2 bases, J shed 5 bases, and the junction held 6 bases outside the gene matches. The CDR3 loop is CASSLLGTGDTGELFF. DNA for the CDR3: TGCGCCAGCAGCTTACTTGGGACAGGGGATACCGGGGAGCTGTTTTTT.

The table lists this clone with a few counts. In nucleotides, the CDR3 is TGTGCCAGCAGCCTGCGACAGGTCCTCTCTGGAAACACCATATATTTT. Amino acids: CASSLRQVLSGNTIYF. The chain combines TRBV7-8 with TRBJ1-3; D might be TRBD1 (6 bases). The CDR3 runs 16 residues. Germline V CDR1 and CDR2: SGHVS, FQNEAQ. V lost 5 bases, J lost 0 bases, and 14 bases lay in between.

V and J are TRBV7-8 and TRBJ2-3; 8 bases are shared with TRBD2. CDR1 is SGHVS, CDR2 FQNEAQ, per germline. V shed 8 bases and J 5 bases; nucleotides not matched to a gene: 6. The CDR3 length is 13 residues. This CDR3 reads CASAVAGIDTQYF. The CDR3 DNA is TGTGCCAGCGCCGTAGCGGGGATAGATACGCAGTATTTT. The complete variable domain, with remaining parts taken from reference TRBV7-8 and TRBJ2-3, reads GAGVSQSPRYKVAKRGQDVALRCDPISGHVSLFWYQQALGQGPEFLTYFQNEAQLDKSGLPSDRFFAERPEGSVSTLKIQRTQQEDSAVYLCASAVAGIDTQYFGPGTRLTVL.

This clone was counted between two and nine times. This chain links TRBV7-9 with TRBJ2-1; the D gene is possibly TRBD1 (6 bases). There are 12 residues in the CDR3. CDR1 and CDR2 (germline): SEHNR, FQNEAQ (reference sequence). The V and J ends lost 1 base and 11 bases respectively, with 9 bases between them. The CDR3, as DNA: TGTGCCAGCAGCTTAGAAGGGGGTAAGCAGTTCTTC. It yields the protein CASSLEGGKQFF. Together with reference TRBV7-9 and TRBJ2-1, the CDR3 gives the full variable domain: DTGVSQNPRHKITKRGQNVTFRCDPISEHNRLYWYRQTLGQGPEFLTYFQNEAQLEKSRLLSDRFSAERPKGSFSTLEIQRTEQGDSAMYLCASSLEGGKQFFGPGTRLTVL.

This clone was counted ten times or more. This rearrangement joins TRBV5-4 to TRBJ2-6; D gene ambiguous. The V end was cut by 0 bases, the J end by 0 bases, with 7 bases between. The length of the CDR3 is 16 residues. Germline values: CDR1 SGHNT, CDR2 YYREEE (reference sequence). The CDR3 nucleotides read TGTGCCAGCAGCTTGGAGACGTTCTCTGGGGCCAACGTCCTGACTTTC. This codes for CASSLETFSGANVLTF.

V usage is TRBV15 and J usage is TRBJ2-1; 12 positions match TRBD2. This CDR3 comprises 18 residues. V shed 0 bases and J 7 bases; nucleotides not matched to a gene: 10. The germline V gene encodes CDR1 LNHNV and CDR2 YYDKDF (reference sequence). The CDR3 DNA sequence: TGTGCCACCAGCAGAGAAAGAGGACTAGCGGGAAGAAGGAATGAGCAGTTCTTC. Its protein is CATSRERGLAGRRNEQFF.

This clone appeared a few times. The chain is built from TRBV6-4 and TRBJ2-3; TRBD2 matches 9 bases. V lost 2 bases and J lost 2; bases outside the gene matches: 5. This CDR3 is built from 16 residues. Per the germline V gene, CDR1 is MRHNA and CDR2 is SNTAGT. The CDR3 region is CASSDTASGDTDTQYF. In nucleotides, the CDR3 is TGTGCCAGCAGTGACACGGCTAGCGGGGACACAGATACGCAGTATTTT.

This clone occurred once. This chain links TRBV7-3 with TRBJ2-7, with 9 bases identical to TRBD1. CDR3 length equals 15 residues. V lost 0 bases, J lost 4 bases, and 4 bases stayed unmatched. The germline CDR1 and CDR2 sequences are SGHTA and FQGTGA. As DNA, the CDR3 is TGTGCCAGCAGCTTAACTGGGACAGGGCTATACGAGCAGTACTTC. It specifies CASSLTGTGLYEQYF.

Comments on this clone: Germline and junction disagree at one end, which may indicate a read error. This rearrangement joins TRBV9 to TRBJ1-1, with D possibly being TRBD1 (6 bases). Per the germline V gene, CDR1 is SGDLS and CDR2 is YYNGEE. This CDR3 spans 14 amino acids. In nucleotides, the CDR3 is TGTGTCAGCAGCTCCCCCGGGCGTGGGGGGGGGCCTTTCTTT. Protein product: CVSSSPGRGGGPFF.

The CDR3 nucleotides are TGTGCCAGCAGCTCCTCGAACCGGGCCGAGAGCTCCTACGAGCAGTACTTC. Its protein is CASSSSNRAESSYEQYF. The chain has TRBV7-9 and TRBJ2-7; D is ambiguous. Trimming stripped 4 bases from V and 0 bases from J, with 19 bases between. CDR1 is SEHNR and CDR2 is FQNEAQ in the germline V gene (reference sequence). The length of the CDR3 is 17 residues.

J is TRBJ1-3 and V is TRBV5-1; D ambiguous. Trimming pared 0 bases from V and 0 bases from J, leaving 13 bases between. The CDR3 sequence is 17 residues long. Germline CDR1 and CDR2: SGHRS and YFSETQ. CDR3: CASSLAPAEHSGNTIYF. The CDR3 bases are TGCGCCAGCAGCTTGGCCCCGGCGGAGCACTCTGGAAACACCATATATTTT.

The chain recombines TRBV7-9 with TRBJ1-2; D unresolved. Germline-derived CDR1 and CDR2 are SEHNR and FQNEAQ (reference sequence). This CDR3 is built from 10 residues. Trimming cost V 4 bases and J 6 bases, with 3 bases left between them. The CDR3 spells CASSSNGYTF. The CDR3, as DNA: TGTGCCAGCAGCTCGAATGGCTACACCTTC.

With regard to this clone: A read error is likely here: a far larger clone is one base away. The CDR3 loop reads CASSLRTDQSQHF. The CDR3 coding sequence is TGTGCCAGCAGCCTTCGGACGGATCAGTCCCAGCATTTT. This chain joins TRBV9 and TRBJ1-5, with D uncertain. Germline-derived CDR1 and CDR2 are SGDLS and YYNGEE. This CDR3 is built from 13 residues.

The genes are TRBV5-1 and TRBJ1-1; tentatively, D is TRBD1 (5 bases). Germline CDR1 reads SGHRS; CDR2 reads YFSETQ. CDR3 length equals 13 residues. Trimming shortened V by 4 bases and J by 3 bases, and 10 bases separated the two germline ends. CDR3 bases: TGCGCCAGCAGCGGGGCCCCGGACACTGAAGCTTTCTTT. Protein: CASSGAPDTEAFF.

This clone came up a few times. The J gene is TRBJ1-2, the V gene TRBV12-1. TRBV12-1 corresponds to a pseudogene. The CDR3 runs 12 residues. The CDR3 sequence: CASSSDCNGYTF. The CDR3 DNA reads as TGTGCCAGCAGTTCTGACTGCAATGGCTACACCTTC.